This entry lists 27 T cell receptor beta chains sequenced from one sample in a study of shared clonotypes between healthy human individuals. Profiled with immunoSEQ multiplex PCR; TCRdb holds only in-frame clones, not every one. The sample has 1 million to 1.2 million clones, approximately 80% seen once. The sample taken for sequencing was memory CD4+ T cells from PBMCs. The subset here: CD45RA-negative fraction. The receptor set was obtained from a man aged 18 to 29 in good health. Some clones in this sample may be carry-over from other donors' samples.

The chain links TRBV28 to TRBJ2-3; possibly TRBD2 for D (5 bases). Germline CDR1 reads MDHEN; CDR2 reads SYDVKM. The CDR3 runs 17 residues. Between the trimmed V and J ends, which lost 2 bases and 2 bases, there was a span of 17 bases. The CDR3 region is CASSLVSSGWATDTQYF. The DNA for the CDR3 is TGTGCCAGCAGTTTAGTTTCTTCGGGATGGGCCACAGATACGCAGTATTTT.

The CDR3 loop reads CASTTTRGEAFF. The CDR3 nucleotides are TGTGCCAGCACCACGACCCGAGGTGAAGCTTTCTTT. V is TRBV7-9 and J is TRBJ1-1, with no clear D. V dropped 7 bases and J dropped 7 bases, with 13 bases sitting between them. Germline values: CDR1 SEHNR, CDR2 FQNEAQ (reference sequence). There are 12 residues in the CDR3.

The genes are TRBV6-6 and TRBJ2-3, with D maybe TRBD1 (6 bases). V lost 6 bases and J lost 4, with 14 bases in between. In germline, CDR1 is MNHNY, CDR2 SVGAGI (reference sequence). The CDR3 has 14 amino acids. The CDR3 sequence: CASSPQGRADTQYF. The DNA of the CDR3 is TGTGCCAGCAGCCCACAGGGAAGGGCAGATACGCAGTATTTT.

V is TRBV27 and J is TRBJ1-4; 7 bases map to TRBD1. This CDR3 comprises 16 residues. V lost 6 bases and J lost 0; bases outside the gene matches: 7. CDR1 is MNHEY and CDR2 is SMNVEV in the germline V gene (reference sequence). CDR3 amino acids: CASRRHRGATNEKLFF. The CDR3 DNA sequence: TGTGCCAGCAGGCGCCACAGGGGAGCAACTAATGAAAAACTGTTTTTT.

The chain couples TRBV18 to TRBJ2-1, with D tentatively TRBD1 or TRBD2 (5 bases each). V lost 5 bases and J lost 7, with 15 bases in between. The CDR3 runs 14 residues. Germline V gene lookup returns CDR1 KGHSH and CDR2 LQKENI. The CDR3 DNA sequence: TGTGCCAGCTCAACCGGGACCGCCGCTAATGAGCAGTTCTTC. This codes for CASSTGTAANEQFF. Supplemented by reference TRBV18 and TRBJ2-1, the full variable domain reads NAGVMQNPRHLVRRRGQEARLRCSPMKGHSHVYWYRQLPEEGLKFMVYLQKENIIDESGMPKERFSAEFPKEGPSILRIQQVVRGDSAAYFCASSTGTAANEQFFGPGTRLTVL.

This clone appeared a few times. The V gene is TRBV2, the J gene TRBJ1-1, with D possibly being TRBD1 (5 bases). CDR1 SNHLY and CDR2 FYNNEI come from the germline V gene. Trimming pared 6 bases from V and 8 bases from J, leaving 10 bases between. The CDR3 is 11 amino acids. The CDR3 DNA is TGTGCCAGCAGGGGGACCCTCGAAGCTTTCTTT. Its protein product is CASRGTLEAFF.

This clone was picked up a small number of times. The identical CDR3 is also encoded by other nucleotide sequences in the sample. The V and J genes are TRBV5-1 and TRBJ2-5, with D unclear. CDR1 is SGHRS, CDR2 YFSETQ, per germline. CDR3 length equals 11 residues. The V end lost 1 base, the J end lost 2 bases, and 0 bases lay between the germline ends. The CDR3, as DNA: TGCGCCAGCAGCTTGCAAGAGACCCAGTACTTC. Residues: CASSLQETQYF.

The chain joins TRBV30 to TRBJ2-5; D gene unclear. The CDR3 is 11 amino acids. Germline CDR1 and CDR2: GTSNPN and SVGIG (reference sequence). With 5 bases removed from V and 5 bases from J, the gap between germline ends came to 9 bases. CDR3 sequence reads: CAWAPGETQYF. In nucleotides, the CDR3 is TGTGCCTGGGCCCCCGGGGAGACCCAGTACTTC.

V usage is TRBV7-9 and J usage is TRBJ2-5; D possibly corresponds to TRBD1 (6 bases). Germline CDR1 is SEHNR and CDR2 is FQNEAQ (reference sequence). V lost 6 bases and J lost 2, with 19 bases in between. This CDR3 is built from 16 residues. The CDR3 coding sequence is TGTGCCAGCAGTCCCACCCCCAGGGGATATCAAGAGACCCAGTACTTC. Translation gives CASSPTPRGYQETQYF.

This clone was seen once. V is TRBV9 and J is TRBJ2-1, with D maybe TRBD2 (6 bases). Germline assignment: CDR1 SGDLS and CDR2 YYNGEE. Trimming removed 6 bases from V and 8 bases from J, with 27 bases in between. CDR3 length: 17 residues. The CDR3: CASTPGPGLASEHEQFF. DNA of the CDR3: TGTGCCAGCACCCCCGGACCGGGACTGGCCTCCGAGCATGAGCAGTTCTTC.

The gene calls are TRBV7-2 and TRBJ1-4, with D possibly TRBD1 on 6 matching bases. Trimming cost V 5 bases and J 8 bases, with 12 bases left between them. The germline gives CDR1 SGHTA, CDR2 FQGNSA. The CDR3 consists of 13 residues. The CDR3, as DNA: TGTGCCAGCAGCCCGCAGGGGAGGGAAAAACTGTTTTTT. This codes for CASSPQGREKLFF.

The V gene is TRBV2, the J gene TRBJ2-1; D remains ambiguous. In germline, CDR1 is SNHLY, CDR2 FYNNEI. The CDR3 has 14 amino acids. V lost 2 bases, J lost 9 bases, and 14 bases lay in between. CDR3 bases: TGTGCCAGCAGTGAATATCCCCTTGCCGGTGAGCAGTTCTTC. The encoded protein is CASSEYPLAGEQFF.

V usage is TRBV6-5 and J usage is TRBJ2-5, with 9 bases lining up with TRBD2. Germline CDR1 is MNHEY and CDR2 is SVGAGI. CDR3 length: 16 residues. Unmatched junction bases numbered 8, after V lost 2 bases and J lost 4 bases. The CDR3 bases are TGTGCCAGCAGTTACGTAGCGGGAGCCGGGGGAGAGACCCAGTACTTC. It translates to CASSYVAGAGGETQYF.

This clone was picked up a small number of times. This chain joins TRBV4-3 and TRBJ1-2, with TRBD1 matching over 8 bases. V was clipped by 0 bases and J by 8 bases; unmatched bases: 8. Germline V CDR1 and CDR2: LGHNA, YSLEER. CDR3 length equals 15 residues. The CDR3 region has the DNA TGCGCCAGCAGCCAAGACGTGACAGGGGTGCGGGGCTACACCTTC. Encoded protein: CASSQDVTGVRGYTF.

This clone came up once. This chain joins TRBV7-2 and TRBJ2-1; the match to TRBD2 covers 9 bases. V was clipped by 4 bases and J by 0 bases; unmatched bases: 4. The CDR3 length is 16 residues. The V gene's germline CDR1 is SGHTA and CDR2 FQGNSA. The CDR3 DNA is TGTGCCAGCAGCTCGCTAGCGGGGAGCTCCTACAATGAGCAGTTCTTC. Its protein product is CASSSLAGSSYNEQFF.

V usage is TRBV2 and J usage is TRBJ1-1; D possibly corresponds to TRBD1 (5 bases). Trimming took 8 bases from V and 4 from J, leaving 29 bases between them. Germline loops: CDR1 SNHLY, CDR2 FYNNEI. The CDR3 runs to 18 residues. In nucleotides, the CDR3 is TGTGCCAGCGACGGGGTTTCCGAGGCAGAGGGGAGTTCCACTGAAGCTTTCTTT. As protein: CASDGVSEAEGSSTEAFF.

The V and J genes are TRBV7-8 and TRBJ1-2; D is uncertain. The CDR3 sequence is 12 residues long. Trimming shortened V by 1 base and J by 14 bases, and 14 bases separated the two germline ends. Germline V gene sequence: CDR1 SGHVS, CDR2 FQNEAQ. DNA for the CDR3: TGTGCCAGCAGCTTAGACAGAAGCTTTCGGACCTTC. Amino acids: CASSLDRSFRTF.

As concerns this clone: Other DNA sequences in this specimen translate into the identical CDR3. This rearrangement joins TRBV7-8 to TRBJ1-5; D ambiguous. CDR3 length: 15 amino acids. Trimming removed 0 bases from V and 0 bases from J, with 6 bases in between. The germline CDR1 and CDR2 sequences are SGHVS and FQNEAQ. The CDR3 bases are TGTGCCAGCAGCTTAGCGCTGGGTAGCAATCAGCCCCAGCATTTT. Translated: CASSLALGSNQPQHF.

With regard to this clone: Germline and junction disagree at one end, which may indicate a read error. V gene TRBV6-1 combines with J gene TRBJ2-2; D perhaps matches TRBD1 (5 bases). This CDR3 is 13 amino acids long. Germline V CDR1 and CDR2: MNHNS, SASEGT. The CDR3 loop reads CAGSDRNTGELFF. Written as DNA, the CDR3 is TGTGCCGGCAGTGACAGAAACACCGGGGAGCTGTTTTTT.

The V call is TRBV7-8, the J call TRBJ1-1; the D is unclear. The germline V gene encodes CDR1 SGHVS and CDR2 FQNEAQ. The CDR3 spans 13 residues. The V and J ends lost 5 bases and 3 bases respectively, with 10 bases between them. The CDR3 protein is CASSPDRYTEAFF. In DNA, the CDR3 is TGTGCCAGCAGCCCAGACCGATACACTGAAGCTTTCTTT.

V gene TRBV21-1 combines with J gene TRBJ2-1; the table's D call TRBD2 went unverified against the DNA. TRBV21-1 corresponds to a pseudogene. CDR3 length: 13 amino acids. The CDR3 region is CASSKEARGEQFF. CDR3 coding DNA: TGTGCCAGCAGCAAAGAGGCTCGGGGTGAGCAGTTCTTC.

This chain links TRBV7-9 with TRBJ1-4; 8 bases are a match to TRBD1. Per the germline V gene, CDR1 is SEHNR and CDR2 is FQNEAQ (reference sequence). The CDR3 consists of 12 residues. Trimming removed 8 bases from V and 6 bases from J; junction bases left unmatched: 2. The CDR3 region is CASDRGDEKLFF. The DNA of the CDR3 is TGTGCCAGCGACAGGGGAGATGAAAAACTGTTTTTT.

This clone was seen more than once but under ten times. This clone may be a read error of a much larger clone one base away. The sample carries other DNA sequences with the same CDR3. The chain has TRBV11-3 and TRBJ2-3, with D unresolved. Deletions cut 0 bases from V and 3 bases from J, with 7 bases between. CDR3 length: 14 amino acids. CDR1 is SGHNT, CDR2 YENEEA, per germline. CDR3 amino acids: CASSLDGNTDTQYF. The DNA of the CDR3 is TGTGCCAGCAGCTTAGATGGGAATACAGATACGCAGTATTTT.

A single count supports this clone. The chain has TRBV30 and TRBJ1-1; the D gene is possibly TRBD1 (5 bases). Germline V gene data show CDR1 as GTSNPN and CDR2 as SVGIG (reference sequence). With 1 base removed from V and 5 bases from J, the gap between germline ends came to 11 bases. The CDR3 covers 13 residues. CDR3 in amino acids: CAWSASGGTEAFF. CDR3 in DNA: TGTGCCTGGAGTGCCTCGGGGGGTACTGAAGCTTTCTTT.

V is TRBV7-2 and J is TRBJ2-2; 7 bases map to TRBD1. CDR3 length: 16 residues. Germline V lookup: CDR1 SGHTA, CDR2 FQGNSA. The V gene end was trimmed by 5 bases and the J gene end by 2 bases; junction bases not matched to a gene: 8. The CDR3 DNA sequence: TGTGCCAGCAGCCCAAGGGCAGGGGGAAACACCGGGGAGCTGTTTTTT. Translation gives CASSPRAGGNTGELFF.

V and J are TRBV5-1 and TRBJ2-7; D perhaps matches TRBD2 (5 bases). The germline V and J ends were trimmed by 5 bases and 5 bases, with 8 bases remaining between them. The V gene's germline CDR1 is SGHRS and CDR2 YFSETQ. The CDR3 extends over 11 amino acids. For the CDR3, the DNA is TGCGCCAGCAGTTCGAGGGACGAGCAGTACTTC. Translation: CASSSRDEQYF.

The chain joins TRBV5-4 to TRBJ2-1, with D unresolved. V lost 3 bases and J 2 bases, leaving 6 bases between the germline ends. The CDR3 covers 13 residues. Germline V lookup: CDR1 SGHNT, CDR2 YYREEE (reference sequence). The DNA for the CDR3 is TGTGCCAGCAGCTCCAACGCCTACAATGAGCAGTTCTTC. Translated: CASSSNAYNEQFF.